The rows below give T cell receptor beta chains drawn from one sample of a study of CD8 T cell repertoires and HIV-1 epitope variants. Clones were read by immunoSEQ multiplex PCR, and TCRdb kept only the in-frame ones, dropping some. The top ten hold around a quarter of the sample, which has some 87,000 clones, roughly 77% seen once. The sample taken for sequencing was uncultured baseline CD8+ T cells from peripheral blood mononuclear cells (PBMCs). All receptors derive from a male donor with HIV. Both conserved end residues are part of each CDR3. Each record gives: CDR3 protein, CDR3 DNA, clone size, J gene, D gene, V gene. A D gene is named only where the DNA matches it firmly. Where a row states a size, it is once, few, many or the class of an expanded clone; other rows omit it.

CDR3 protein: CASSLTGDPFRDEQYF; CDR3 DNA: TGTGCCAGCAGTTTGACAGGGGACCCGTTTAGAGACGAGCAGTACTTC; clone size: .; J gene: TRBJ2-7; D gene: TRBD1; V gene: TRBV6-5
CDR3 protein: CASSDSPRAFF; CDR3 DNA: TGTGCCAGCAGTGACTCCCCCAGGGCTTTCTTT; clone size: few; J gene: TRBJ1-1; D gene: .; V gene: TRBV6-1
CDR3 protein: CASSRWWGPNQPQHF; CDR3 DNA: TGTGCCAGCAGCAGATGGTGGGGGCCTAATCAGCCCCAGCATTTT; clone size: once; J gene: TRBJ1-5; D gene: .; V gene: TRBV5-5
CDR3 protein: CACGPLGAGGDKNIQYF; CDR3 DNA: TGTGCCTGTGGACCACTCGGGGCAGGGGGTGACAAAAACATTCAGTACTTC; clone size: .; J gene: TRBJ2-4; D gene: TRBD1; V gene: TRBV30
CDR3 protein: CASSSGQQAYEQYF; CDR3 DNA: TGTGCCAGCAGCTCGGGACAGCAAGCCTACGAGCAGTACTTC; clone size: .; J gene: TRBJ2-7; D gene: TRBD1; V gene: TRBV11-2
CDR3 protein: CASRRTSGGLETQYF; CDR3 DNA: TGTGCCAGCAGGCGGACTAGCGGGGGGCTAGAGACCCAGTACTTC; clone size: .; J gene: TRBJ2-5; D gene: TRBD2; V gene: TRBV7-2
CDR3 protein: CASSLLSGQGRNIQYF; CDR3 DNA: TGTGCCAGCAGCTTATTATCCGGACAGGGACGAAACATTCAGTACTTC; clone size: .; J gene: TRBJ2-4; D gene: TRBD1; V gene: TRBV11-1
CDR3 protein: CASSPSGGNTDTQYF; CDR3 DNA: TGTGCCAGCAGCCCTAGCGGGGGGAACACAGATACGCAGTATTTT; clone size: .; J gene: TRBJ2-3; D gene: TRBD2; V gene: TRBV7-2
CDR3 protein: CASSTRTGRRQPQHF; CDR3 DNA: TGTGCCAGCAGTACGAGGACAGGGCGGAGGCAGCCCCAGCATTTT; clone size: .; J gene: TRBJ1-5; D gene: TRBD1; V gene: TRBV6-6
CDR3 protein: CASSPTTGGTTDTQYF; CDR3 DNA: TGTGCCAGCAGCCCGACGACAGGGGGTACCACAGATACGCAGTATTTT; clone size: .; J gene: TRBJ2-3; D gene: TRBD1; V gene: TRBV7-9
CDR3 protein: CASSLGDSSREQYF; CDR3 DNA: TGCGCCAGCAGCTTGGGGGACTCTAGTAGAGAGCAGTACTTC; clone size: .; J gene: TRBJ2-7; D gene: .; V gene: TRBV5-1
CDR3 protein: CASRGGARSSDMQYF; CDR3 DNA: TGCGCCAGCAGGGGAGGCGCCCGTTCATCCGATATGCAGTATTTT; clone size: .; J gene: TRBJ2-3; D gene: .; V gene: TRBV10-2
CDR3 protein: CASSVRLSTDTQYF; CDR3 DNA: TGTGCCAGCAGCGTGAGGCTGAGCACAGATACGCAGTATTTT; clone size: .; J gene: TRBJ2-3; D gene: .; V gene: TRBV9
CDR3 protein: CASSLGGNSNQPQHF; CDR3 DNA: TGTGCCAGCAGCTTAGGGGGGAATAGCAATCAGCCCCAGCATTTT; clone size: .; J gene: TRBJ1-5; D gene: .; V gene: TRBV7-2
CDR3 protein: CAWTSGLRYEQYF; CDR3 DNA: TGTGCCTGGACTTCGGGGCTTCGCTACGAGCAGTACTTC; clone size: .; J gene: TRBJ2-7; D gene: .; V gene: TRBV30
CDR3 protein: CASSVGTGGGEKLFF; CDR3 DNA: TGTGCCAGCAGCGTAGGCACAGGGGGCGGGGAAAAACTGTTTTTT; clone size: .; J gene: TRBJ1-4; D gene: TRBD1; V gene: TRBV9
CDR3 protein: CAWSESSPPHF; CDR3 DNA: TGTGCCTGGAGTGAAAGCAGTCCGCCCCACTTC; clone size: .; J gene: TRBJ1-2; D gene: .; V gene: TRBV30
CDR3 protein: CASSYSTQINTEAFF; CDR3 DNA: TGTGCCAGCAGTTACTCGACACAGATTAACACTGAAGCTTTCTTT; clone size: .; J gene: TRBJ1-1; D gene: .; V gene: TRBV6-5
CDR3 protein: CASSLGGLATQETQYF; CDR3 DNA: TGTGCCAGCAGCCTAGGGGGACTAGCGACACAAGAGACCCAGTACTTC; clone size: once; J gene: TRBJ2-5; D gene: TRBD2; V gene: TRBV7-2
CDR3 protein: CASSHLATVGEKLFF; CDR3 DNA: TGTGCCAGCAGTCACCTAGCGACAGTGGGGGAAAAACTGTTTTTT; clone size: .; J gene: TRBJ1-4; D gene: .; V gene: TRBV9
CDR3 protein: CATSSTANKGTQYF; CDR3 DNA: TGTGCCACCAGCAGCACGGCTAATAAGGGTACGCAGTATTTT; clone size: .; J gene: TRBJ2-3; D gene: .; V gene: TRBV15
CDR3 protein: CASRTQDTQYF; CDR3 DNA: TGTGCCAGCAGGACGCAGGATACGCAGTATTTT; clone size: .; J gene: TRBJ2-3; D gene: .; V gene: TRBV6-5
CDR3 protein: CASSEPTRGFQETQYF; CDR3 DNA: TGTGCCAGCAGCGAGCCTACCCGGGGCTTCCAAGAGACCCAGTACTTC; clone size: .; J gene: TRBJ2-5; D gene: .; V gene: TRBV9
CDR3 protein: CASSLGGRTSYEQYF; CDR3 DNA: TGTGCCAGCAGTTTAGGCGGGAGAACCTCCTACGAGCAGTACTTC; clone size: .; J gene: TRBJ2-7; D gene: TRBD2; V gene: TRBV27
CDR3 protein: CASSEALQGVGEKLFF; CDR3 DNA: TGTGCCAGCAGTGAAGCATTACAGGGCGTGGGAGAAAAACTGTTTTTT; clone size: .; J gene: TRBJ1-4; D gene: .; V gene: TRBV2
CDR3 protein: CASSRDQPRWDEQFF; CDR3 DNA: TGCGCCAGCAGCCGGGACCAGCCGCGGTGGGATGAGCAGTTCTTC; clone size: .; J gene: TRBJ2-1; D gene: .; V gene: TRBV5-1
CDR3 protein: CASSLDALNTEAFF; CDR3 DNA: TGTGCCAGCAGCTTAGACGCCCTGAACACTGAAGCTTTCTTT; clone size: .; J gene: TRBJ1-1; D gene: .; V gene: TRBV9
CDR3 protein: CASSVGWDNEQYF; CDR3 DNA: TGTGCCAGCAGCGTAGGTTGGGACAACGAGCAGTACTTC; clone size: .; J gene: TRBJ2-7; D gene: .; V gene: TRBV9
CDR3 protein: CASGLSGGPYGYTF; CDR3 DNA: TGTGCTAGTGGTTTGTCAGGGGGACCCTATGGCTACACCTTC; clone size: few; J gene: TRBJ1-2; D gene: TRBD1; V gene: TRBV12-5
CDR3 protein: CASSMLTDTQYF; CDR3 DNA: TGTGCCAGTAGTATGTTAACAGATACGCAGTATTTT; clone size: .; J gene: TRBJ2-3; D gene: .; V gene: TRBV19
CDR3 protein: CASSLAGRNEQFF; CDR3 DNA: TGTGCCAGCAGCTTAGCAGGGAGGAATGAGCAGTTCTTC; clone size: .; J gene: TRBJ2-1; D gene: .; V gene: TRBV7-8